Each of the 28 T cell receptor beta chains below was sequenced from the same sample in a study of blood T cell repertoires in COVID-19. Data came from immunoSEQ multiplex PCR; TCRdb stores just in-frame clones and leaves some out. The table lists 150,000 or so clones, 84% of them singletons. Specimen: peripheral blood. Every receptor here comes from a man aged 35 to 55 who had recovered from COVID-19.

This clone appeared once. The chain has TRBV4-3 and TRBJ2-7; 8 bases line up with TRBD1. The CDR3 consists of 16 residues. V gave up 6 bases and J gave up 2 bases; unmatched junction bases: 12. Germline CDR1 and CDR2: LGHNA and YSLEER. The CDR3 DNA reads as TGCGCCAGCAGTTTCTCGGTGGGACAGGCGACCTACGAGCAGTACTTC. Translation gives CASSFSVGQATYEQYF.

V gene TRBV15 combines with J gene TRBJ2-5; 7 positions agree with TRBD1. J lost 5 bases, V lost 3 bases, and 6 bases had no gene match. The CDR3 has 14 residues. The germline gives CDR1 LNHNV, CDR2 YYDKDF (reference sequence). The CDR3, as DNA: TGTGCCACCAGCAGTGGACAGGTTGGCGAGACCCAGTACTTC. Translation: CATSSGQVGETQYF.

This clone was recorded only once. The chain couples TRBV13 to TRBJ2-1; D is possibly TRBD1 (6 bases). CDR3 length equals 14 residues. Germline V gene lookup returns CDR1 PRHDT and CDR2 FYEKMQ (reference sequence). Trimming removed 2 bases from V and 7 bases from J, with 12 bases in between. CDR3 residues: CASSLPGVANEQFF. Written as DNA, the CDR3 is TGTGCCAGCAGCTTACCAGGGGTGGCGAATGAGCAGTTCTTC.

The rearrangement uses TRBV19 and TRBJ2-3; D remains unclear. V lost 1 base, J lost 4 bases, and 9 bases lay in between. This CDR3 contains 14 residues. Germline CDR1 reads LNHDA; CDR2 reads SQIVND (reference sequence). CDR3 nucleotide sequence: TGTGCCAGTAGTATAGCGGTTCCTCCAGATACGCAGTATTTT. Amino acid sequence: CASSIAVPPDTQYF.

The chain employs TRBV4-3 and TRBJ2-2; D call uncertain. The CDR3 consists of 14 residues. V lost 4 bases, J lost 5 bases, and 11 bases lay in between. The germline V gene encodes CDR1 LGHNA and CDR2 YSLEER. The CDR3 is CASSRTRGTGELFF. The CDR3 nucleotides read TGCGCCAGCAGCCGAACCAGAGGAACCGGGGAGCTGTTTTTT.

The chain has TRBV11-3 and TRBJ2-7; a possible D gene is TRBD1 (6 bases). Per the germline V gene, CDR1 is SGHNT and CDR2 is YENEEA. The CDR3 loop spans 14 amino acids. V dropped 5 bases and J dropped 2 bases, with 13 bases sitting between them. DNA for the CDR3: TGTGCCAGCAGCCCGCGACAGGTCCCCTACGAGCAGTACTTC. Protein: CASSPRQVPYEQYF.

The chain uses TRBV25-1 and TRBJ2-4, with a tentative D call TRBD2 (5 bases). The CDR3 has 13 residues. Looked up from germline, CDR1 is MGHDK and CDR2 is SYGVNS. The V and J ends lost 6 bases and 3 bases respectively, with 9 bases between them. The CDR3 nucleotides read TGTGCCAGCAGGGAGGTGGGCAAAAACATTCAGTACTTC. Its protein is CASREVGKNIQYF.

The chain carries TRBV11-2 and TRBJ1-4, with 7 positions matching TRBD1. Germline CDR1 and CDR2: SGHAT and FQNNGV. The CDR3 loop spans 15 amino acids. Trimming removed 4 bases from V and 8 bases from J; junction bases left unmatched: 10. The CDR3 region has the DNA TGTGCCAGCAGCTCAGGACAGGTCCCAGGCGAAAAACTGTTTTTT. Protein sequence: CASSSGQVPGEKLFF.

In this sample, this clone turned up a few times. V and J are TRBV7-6 and TRBJ2-1; maybe TRBD1 (5 bases). Trimming took 1 base from V and 3 from J, leaving 10 bases between them. CDR3 size: 15 residues. Germline CDR1 is SGHVS and CDR2 is FNYEAQ. CDR3 nucleotides: TGTGCCAGCAGCTTAGACAGGAACTACTACAATGAGCAGTTCTTC. This gives the protein CASSLDRNYYNEQFF.

The chain carries TRBV7-2 and TRBJ2-7; no clear D gene. This CDR3 comprises 13 residues. The germline V gene has CDR1 SGHTA and CDR2 FQGNSA. Trimming removed 6 bases at V and 0 bases at J, with 9 bases between. CDR3 DNA sequence: TGTGCCAGCAGTTCGGTCCGCTCCTACGAGCAGTACTTC. Translation: CASSSVRSYEQYF.

The gene calls are TRBV28 and TRBJ2-2; D might be TRBD2 (5 bases). With 7 bases removed from V and 2 bases from J, the gap between germline ends came to 14 bases. Germline V gene data show CDR1 as MDHEN and CDR2 as SYDVKM. The CDR3 totals 15 residues. CDR3 in amino acids: CASMQNSGNTGELFF. The CDR3 DNA sequence: TGTGCCAGCATGCAGAACAGCGGAAACACCGGGGAGCTGTTTTTT.

The DNA of the CDR3 is TGTGCCAGCAGTGGCCGGGAGATCGCCTACAATGAGCAGTTCTTC. Residues: CASSGREIAYNEQFF. The gene calls are TRBV6-6 and TRBJ2-1; TRBD2 is a possible D gene (6 bases). The CDR3 is 15 residues long. Germline CDR1 MNHNY, CDR2 SVGAGI (reference sequence). The V and J ends lost 5 bases and 2 bases respectively, with 13 bases between them.

This clone was found a few times. This rearrangement joins TRBV5-1 to TRBJ2-2, with a weak D call TRBD2 (6 bases). Germline values: CDR1 SGHRS, CDR2 YFSETQ. This CDR3 is built from 15 residues. Trimming left V 2 bases short and J 6 bases short, with 14 bases between. CDR3 protein: CASSFMQGGPGELFF. CDR3 nucleotides: TGCGCCAGCAGCTTCATGCAGGGAGGCCCCGGGGAGCTGTTTTTT. Together with reference TRBV5-1 and TRBJ2-2, the CDR3 gives the full variable domain: KAGVTQTPRYLIKTRGQQVTLSCSPISGHRSVSWYQQTPGQGLQFLFEYFSETQRNKGNFPGRFSGRQFSNSRSEMNVSTLELGDSALYLCASSFMQGGPGELFFGEGSRLTVL.

The V call is TRBV7-9, the J call TRBJ1-6; D possibly corresponds to TRBD1 (6 bases). The CDR3 runs 14 residues. From germline, CDR1 is SEHNR and CDR2 FQNEAQ (reference sequence). V shed 1 base and J shed 10 bases, with 11 bases lying between them. CDR3 bases: TGTGCCAGCAGCTTAGACGCAGGGGACTCACCCCTCCACTTT. It translates to CASSLDAGDSPLHF.

This clone occurred a few times. The rearrangement uses TRBV9 and TRBJ2-1; 8 nucleotides align to TRBD2. Trimming cost V 0 bases and J 7 bases; bases outside gene matches: 6. This CDR3 spans 15 amino acids. Germline CDR1 and CDR2: SGDLS and YYNGEE. CDR3 sequence reads: CASSVEGLGGNEQFF. In DNA form, the CDR3 reads TGTGCCAGCAGCGTAGAGGGACTAGGGGGTAATGAGCAGTTCTTC.

The chain recombines TRBV9 with TRBJ2-1; D may be TRBD2 (6 bases). V gave up 4 bases and J gave up 7 bases, with 18 bases separating them. Germline V CDR1 and CDR2: SGDLS, YYNGEE. This CDR3 is built from 15 residues. The CDR3 nucleotides are TGTGCCAGCAGCTTCGAGGGGACTTTTGGGAATGAGCAGTTCTTC. Translated: CASSFEGTFGNEQFF.

This clone was found a few times. This chain joins TRBV6-4 and TRBJ2-3; TRBD2 matches 11 bases. This CDR3 spans 15 amino acids. In germline, CDR1 is MRHNA, CDR2 SNTAGT. The J segment lost 0 bases and the V segment lost 6 bases, leaving 2 bases of the junction unmatched. As DNA, the CDR3 is TGTGCCAGCAGCAGGACTAGCGGGAGCACAGATACGCAGTATTTT. Translation: CASSRTSGSTDTQYF.

The chain uses TRBV27 and TRBJ2-1; no definite D call. The CDR3 is 13 amino acids. Germline assignment: CDR1 MNHEY and CDR2 SMNVEV (reference sequence). Trimming took off 3 bases at V and 9 bases at J, with 12 bases between the two ends. CDR3 bases: TGTGCCAGCAGTTTGAATGGGCCCCCTGAGCAGTTCTTC. As protein: CASSLNGPPEQFF.

The rearrangement links TRBV7-3 to TRBJ2-2; D remains ambiguous. Germline assignment: CDR1 SGHTA and CDR2 FQGTGA. Trimming removed 0 bases from V and 4 bases from J, with 3 bases in between. This CDR3 is 13 amino acids long. This CDR3 is CASSLTATGELFF. In nucleotides, the CDR3 is TGTGCCAGCAGCTTAACAGCCACCGGGGAGCTGTTTTTT. Full variable domain (outside the CDR3, taken from reference TRBV7-3 and TRBJ2-2): GAGVSQTPSNKVTEKGKYVELRCDPISGHTALYWYRQSLGQGPEFLIYFQGTGAADDSGLPNDRFFAVRPEGSVSTLKIQRTERGDSAVYLCASSLTATGELFFGEGSRLTVL.

The chain carries TRBV5-8 and TRBJ2-4; D not resolved. Germline assignment: CDR1 SGHTS and CDR2 YDEGEE. The CDR3 runs 11 residues. The ends were cut back, 4 bases at V and 9 bases at J, with 8 bases in the middle. The CDR3 DNA is TGTGCCAGCAGCAGACAATCCATTCAGTACTTC. This translates into CASSRQSIQYF.

The chain combines TRBV19 with TRBJ2-5, with 9 positions matching TRBD1. CDR1 is LNHDA, CDR2 SQIVND, per germline (reference sequence). This CDR3 is built from 14 residues. Germline trimming cut 5 bases from V and 4 bases from J; bases unmatched to any gene: 5. CDR3 in amino acids: CASSRDRDRETQYF. The CDR3 DNA is TGTGCCAGTAGTCGGGACAGGGATAGAGAGACCCAGTACTTC.

This clone was seen just once. CDR3 in DNA: TGTGCCAGCAGCTTAGCGGGGGCTTTTAACTACGAGCAGTACTTC. Protein sequence: CASSLAGAFNYEQYF. The V and J genes are TRBV11-1 and TRBJ2-7; the D gene is possibly TRBD1 (6 bases). Germline CDR1 reads SGHAT; CDR2 reads FQDESV (reference sequence). CDR3 size: 15 residues. The V and J ends lost 0 bases and 3 bases respectively, with 12 bases between them.

V gene TRBV19 combines with J gene TRBJ2-5; 15 nucleotides agree with TRBD2. After removal of 6 bases from V and 5 bases from J, the junction contained 10 bases not matched to a gene. Germline V gene data show CDR1 as LNHDA and CDR2 as SQIVND (reference sequence). This CDR3 has 17 amino acids. CDR3 amino acids: CASSPVGLAGGKETQYF. CDR3 bases: TGTGCCAGTAGCCCCGTGGGACTAGCGGGAGGAAAGGAGACCCAGTACTTC.

The chain recombines TRBV11-2 with TRBJ2-2; D unresolved. V was cut by 1 base and J by 5 bases, with 5 bases left in between. CDR1 and CDR2 from the germline V gene are SGHAT and FQNNGV. This CDR3 has 13 amino acids. CDR3 bases: TGTGCCAGCAGCTTAGTTAGTACCGGGGAGCTGTTTTTT. The encoded protein is CASSLVSTGELFF.

V usage is TRBV7-2 and J usage is TRBJ1-1; 7 nucleotides align to TRBD1. Germline V gene sequence: CDR1 SGHTA, CDR2 FQGNSA. The CDR3 totals 14 residues. The junction had 7 bases not matched to a gene; V was cut back by 5 bases and J by 4 bases. DNA of the CDR3: TGTGCCAGCAGCGTCGACAGGGTTGTCACTGAAGCTTTCTTT. Its translation: CASSVDRVVTEAFF.

The chain employs TRBV19 and TRBJ2-7; 7 nucleotides align to TRBD1. The V gene end was trimmed by 5 bases and the J gene end by 3 bases; junction bases not matched to a gene: 7. The CDR3 has 14 amino acids. From germline, CDR1 is LNHDA and CDR2 SQIVND (reference sequence). The CDR3 reads CASSYRDRGYEQYF. The CDR3 DNA sequence: TGTGCCAGTAGTTACCGGGACAGAGGCTACGAGCAGTACTTC.

V usage is TRBV7-2 and J usage is TRBJ1-2; TRBD1 is a possible D gene (6 bases). Trimming took off 1 base at V and 4 bases at J, with 13 bases between the two ends. Germline CDR1 reads SGHTA; CDR2 reads FQGNSA. CDR3 size: 15 residues. The CDR3 region is CASSLDRGAVYGYTF. In DNA form, the CDR3 reads TGTGCCAGCAGCTTAGATCGGGGGGCGGTCTATGGCTACACCTTC.

This clone was found once. The chain is built from TRBV5-1 and TRBJ2-3, with D possibly matching TRBD1 (6 bases). The CDR3 is 14 amino acids. Germline V lookup: CDR1 SGHRS, CDR2 YFSETQ. Trimming removed 2 bases at V and 0 bases at J, with 7 bases between. The CDR3, as DNA: TGCGCCAGCAGCTTCGGACAGAGCACAGATACGCAGTATTTT. This sequence encodes CASSFGQSTDTQYF.